This entry lists 29 T cell receptor beta chains sequenced from one sample in a study of cytomegalovirus exposure and HLA in healthy donors. In the PCR, 60 Vbeta and 13 Jbeta primers were used. Sequenced by immunoSEQ multiplex PCR; TCRdb stores in-frame clones only, minus some. The sample carries some 200,000 clones, around 80% recorded once. Material for sequencing was PBMCs. The receptors were sampled from a woman aged 60-75 years in good health and CMV-seropositive.

This chain connects TRBV2 to TRBJ2-5; D is possibly TRBD2 (7 bases). The germline gives CDR1 SNHLY, CDR2 FYNNEI. With 2 bases removed from V and 5 bases from J, the gap between germline ends came to 12 bases. CDR3 length: 14 residues. The DNA of the CDR3 is TGTGCCAGCAGTGAATATGGGGGGGGCGAGACCCAGTACTTC. Protein: CASSEYGGGETQYF.

The chain links TRBV10-2 to TRBJ2-7; 10 nucleotides agree with TRBD2. CDR3 length: 15 residues. J was trimmed by 4 bases and V by 6 bases; bases with no gene match: 9. The germline CDR1 and CDR2 sequences are WSHSY and SAAADI. The CDR3 nucleotides read TGCGCCAGCAGGAGCGGGAGGGCCATAGGTTACGAGCAGTACTTC. It is translated as CASRSGRAIGYEQYF.

The rearrangement joins TRBV5-5 to TRBJ2-2, with D possibly TRBD2 on 6 matching bases. The V and J ends lost 2 bases and 5 bases respectively, with 13 bases between them. CDR3 length: 15 residues. Germline values: CDR1 SGHKS, CDR2 YYEKEE (reference sequence). The DNA for the CDR3 is TGTGCCAGCAGCTTCGGGACTCGTGGGACCGGGGAGCTGTTTTTT. It specifies CASSFGTRGTGELFF.

There are a few counts of this clone. Written as DNA, the CDR3 is TGCAGCGCCCAGCGGGGGGCAACAGATACGCAGTATTTT. Its translation: CSAQRGATDTQYF. The chain carries TRBV29-1 and TRBJ2-3; 9 bases are a match to TRBD2. The V and J ends lost 7 bases and 3 bases, in that order; junction bases with no gene match: 5. The germline V gene has CDR1 SQVTM and CDR2 ANQGSEA. The CDR3 covers 13 residues.

This sequence joins TRBV2 and TRBJ2-1; TRBD1 is a possible D gene (5 bases). Germline CDR1 SNHLY, CDR2 FYNNEI. The CDR3 spans 15 residues. V lost 1 base to trimming and J lost 2 bases, with 9 bases between them. CDR3 region: CASSEGQGPYNEQFF. For the CDR3, the DNA is TGTGCCAGCAGTGAAGGGCAGGGTCCCTACAATGAGCAGTTCTTC.

The chain couples TRBV7-3 to TRBJ2-3; D may be TRBD1 (6 bases). The germline V gene has CDR1 SGHTA and CDR2 FQGTGA. V dropped 5 bases and J dropped 4 bases, with 10 bases sitting between them. The CDR3 covers 13 residues. The CDR3, as DNA: TGTGCCAGCAGCACCCAGGGGCCAGATACGCAGTATTTT. This sequence encodes CASSTQGPDTQYF.

This clone appeared once. The rearrangement links TRBV28 to TRBJ2-3; D gene ambiguous. Germline values: CDR1 MDHEN, CDR2 SYDVKM. V lost 5 bases and J lost 4, with 10 bases in between. This CDR3 has 13 amino acids. The DNA for the CDR3 is TGTGCCAGCAGTACAATGGTCCCAGATACGCAGTATTTT. This codes for CASSTMVPDTQYF.

This clone was found once. This chain uses TRBV9 with TRBJ2-5, with 8 bases that match TRBD2. Germline V lookup: CDR1 SGDLS, CDR2 YYNGEE. The CDR3 covers 15 residues. V lost 4 bases and J lost 5; bases outside the gene matches: 10. The CDR3, as DNA: TGTGCCAGCAGCCCGGGGGGCGGGAGGTCGGAGACCCAGTACTTC. Translated: CASSPGGGRSETQYF.

The V call is TRBV19, the J call TRBJ2-1, with D maybe TRBD1 (7 bases). This CDR3 comprises 13 residues. With 7 bases removed from V and 6 bases from J, the gap between germline ends came to 13 bases. Looked up from germline, CDR1 is LNHDA and CDR2 is SQIVND (reference sequence). The DNA for the CDR3 is TGTGCCAGTATAGGGCAGGGGGGCAATGAGCAGTTCTTC. It codes for CASIGQGGNEQFF.

This clone has more than one count but fewer than ten. The chain recombines TRBV7-7 with TRBJ2-5; the match to TRBD2 covers 9 bases. Germline CDR1 reads SSHAT; CDR2 reads FNYEAQ (reference sequence). The CDR3 runs to 16 residues. The trim removed 1 base at V and 4 bases at J, leaving 7 bases unmatched. The CDR3 region has the DNA TGTGCCAGCAGCTTAGGCAGAGCGGGGGGCAGAGAGACCCAGTACTTC. Translating gives CASSLGRAGGRETQYF.

Comment on this clone: This CDR3 is also generated by other DNA sequences in the sample. The rearrangement links TRBV5-4 to TRBJ1-1, with 8 bases that match TRBD1. This CDR3 region has 13 residues. Germline lookup yields CDR1 SGHNT and CDR2 YYREEE (reference sequence). Trimming removed 4 bases from V and 1 base from J; junction bases left unmatched: 0. The CDR3 loop reads CASSGQGNTEAFF. The CDR3 region has the DNA TGTGCCAGCAGCGGACAGGGGAACACTGAAGCTTTCTTT.

The J gene is TRBJ2-5, the V gene TRBV9, with 10 bases that match TRBD2. Germline V lookup: CDR1 SGDLS, CDR2 YYNGEE. The CDR3 is 15 residues long. The V segment lost 4 bases and the J segment 4 bases; nucleotides outside the gene matches: 7. This CDR3 is CASSPRSGRGETQYF. CDR3 nucleotides: TGTGCCAGCAGCCCGAGAAGCGGGAGGGGAGAGACCCAGTACTTC. The full variable domain, its missing parts supplied by reference TRBV9 and TRBJ2-5, is DSGVTQTPKHLITATGQRVTLRCSPRSGDLSVYWYQQSLDQGLQFLIQYYNGEERAKGNILERFSAQQFPDLHSELNLSSLELGDSALYFCASSPRSGRGETQYFGPGTRLLVL.

The chain recombines TRBV7-9 with TRBJ1-2; unclear D gene. The CDR3 sequence is 13 residues long. V shed 1 base and J shed 7 bases, with 10 bases lying between them. The V gene's germline CDR1 is SEHNR and CDR2 FQNEAQ (reference sequence). CDR3 residues: CASSLGARSGYTF. The CDR3 nucleotides read TGTGCCAGCAGCTTAGGTGCCAGAAGTGGCTACACCTTC.

The chain has TRBV18 and TRBJ1-1; perhaps TRBD1 as D (5 bases). The V end was cut by 3 bases, the J end by 3 bases, with 14 bases between. The CDR3 spans 15 residues. The germline CDR1 and CDR2 sequences are KGHSH and LQKENI. The CDR3 DNA is TGTGCCAGCTCACCGGTCGGGGGGTCGGACACTGAAGCTTTCTTT. This codes for CASSPVGGSDTEAFF.

The table lists this clone with a count of one. The chain has TRBV19 and TRBJ2-2; D possibly corresponds to TRBD1 (7 bases). CDR1 and CDR2 (germline): LNHDA, SQIVND (reference sequence). This CDR3 comprises 14 residues. V was trimmed by 6 bases and J by 3 bases, leaving 11 bases between them. CDR3 sequence: CASRGRGDTGELFF. Written as DNA, the CDR3 is TGTGCCAGTAGGGGCAGGGGGGACACCGGGGAGCTGTTTTTT.

A few counts support this clone. This sequence joins TRBV27 and TRBJ2-7, with 10 positions matching TRBD2. This CDR3 contains 15 residues. The ends lost 2 bases at V and 7 bases at J; junction bases unmatched: 8. Germline V gene lookup returns CDR1 MNHEY and CDR2 SMNVEV (reference sequence). CDR3 in DNA: TGTGCCAGCAGTTTACTGTCTAGCGGGAGTGATGAGCAGTACTTC. Protein: CASSLLSSGSDEQYF.

This sequence joins TRBV28 and TRBJ1-2; D remains ambiguous. The CDR3 consists of 14 residues. Trimming removed 4 bases from V and 7 bases from J, with 16 bases in between. Looked up from germline, CDR1 is MDHEN and CDR2 is SYDVKM. The CDR3 spells CASSSAVGERGYTF. In nucleotides, the CDR3 is TGTGCCAGCAGTTCCGCCGTGGGTGAGCGTGGCTACACCTTC.

J is TRBJ2-2 and V is TRBV6-1; 10 bases line up with TRBD1. J gave up 5 bases and V 0 bases, and 6 bases lay outside the gene matches. The CDR3 is 17 amino acids. The germline V gene encodes CDR1 MNHNS and CDR2 SASEGT. CDR3: CASSEAGTGASTGELFF. Written as DNA, the CDR3 is TGTGCCAGCAGTGAAGCAGGGACAGGGGCTTCTACCGGGGAGCTGTTTTTT.

The rearrangement joins TRBV6-1 to TRBJ2-3; 7 positions match TRBD1. The V and J ends lost 4 bases and 6 bases, in that order; junction bases with no gene match: 7. The CDR3 is 14 amino acids. Per the germline V gene, CDR1 is MNHNS and CDR2 is SASEGT. The CDR3 protein is CASSVLDRDDTQYF. CDR3 nucleotide sequence: TGTGCCAGCAGTGTTTTAGACAGGGATGATACGCAGTATTTT.

The genes are TRBV30 and TRBJ2-1; 7 bases match TRBD1. V was clipped by 4 bases and J by 14 bases; unmatched bases: 8. CDR3 length: 11 residues. Germline CDR1 and CDR2: GTSNPN and SVGIG (reference sequence). This CDR3 reads CAWKGAGRKFF. CDR3 sequence (DNA): TGTGCCTGGAAGGGGGCTGGTCGGAAGTTCTTC. Supplemented by reference TRBV30 and TRBJ2-1, the full variable domain reads SQTIHQWPATLVQPVGSPLSLECTVEGTSNPNLYWYRQAAGRGLQLLFYSVGIGQISSEVPQNLSASRPQDRQFILSSKKLLLSDSGFYLCAWKGAGRKFFGPGTRLTVL.

This chain joins TRBV10-3 and TRBJ1-3; tentatively, D is TRBD1 (5 bases). The length of the CDR3 is 14 residues. Trimming stripped 3 bases from V and 4 bases from J, with 10 bases between. Germline V gene data show CDR1 as ENHRY and CDR2 as SYGVKD. The DNA for the CDR3 is TGTGCCATCAGTGACAGGGCATCCGGAAACACCATATATTTT. This sequence encodes CAISDRASGNTIYF.

The chain couples TRBV5-1 to TRBJ2-5; 12 nucleotides align to TRBD2. Germline CDR1 reads SGHRS; CDR2 reads YFSETQ. V trimming: 4 bases; J trimming: 3 bases; junction bases outside the gene matches: 1. This CDR3 spans 14 amino acids. CDR3 sequence (DNA): TGCGCCAGCAGCCGGACTAGCGGGGAAGAGACCCAGTACTTC. Amino acids: CASSRTSGEETQYF.

The chain carries TRBV28 and TRBJ1-3, with D tentatively TRBD1 (5 bases). This CDR3 comprises 13 residues. Germline values: CDR1 MDHEN, CDR2 SYDVKM. The V end was cut by 4 bases, the J end by 8 bases, with 12 bases between. Here the CDR3 DNA reads TGTGCCAGCAGTTCCAGGGAAAGCTACACCATATATTTT. It specifies CASSSRESYTIYF. The entire variable domain, with the rest obtained from reference TRBV28 and TRBJ1-3, is as follows: DVKVTQSSRYLVKRTGEKVFLECVQDMDHENMFWYRQDPGLGLRLIYFSYDVKMKEKGDIPEGYSVSREKKERFSLILESASTNQTSMYLCASSSRESYTIYFGEGSWLTVV.

The chain joins TRBV28 to TRBJ2-5; D gene ambiguous. V lost 3 bases and J 1 base, leaving 6 bases between the germline ends. Germline V gene sequence: CDR1 MDHEN, CDR2 SYDVKM. The CDR3 contains 13 residues. In DNA form, the CDR3 reads TGTGCCAGCAGTTTCGTCAGCCAAGAGACCCAGTACTTC. The encoded protein is CASSFVSQETQYF.

The chain couples TRBV27 to TRBJ1-1, with TRBD1 matching over 9 bases. V was clipped by 6 bases and J by 1 base; unmatched bases: 6. In germline, CDR1 is MNHEY, CDR2 SMNVEV (reference sequence). The CDR3 consists of 15 residues. CDR3 bases: TGTGCCAGCAGCCCGGTGGGACAGGGGAACACTGAAGCTTTCTTT. It translates to CASSPVGQGNTEAFF.

The chain uses TRBV5-1 and TRBJ2-2, with 9 bases that match TRBD1. V shed 4 bases and J 4 bases; nucleotides not matched to a gene: 8. Germline V gene data show CDR1 as SGHRS and CDR2 as YFSETQ. The CDR3 runs 16 residues. Here the CDR3 reads CASSRRQGGSTGELFF. The CDR3 DNA is TGCGCCAGCAGCAGGCGACAGGGGGGTAGCACCGGGGAGCTGTTTTTT. Full variable domain (missing parts from reference TRBV5-1 and TRBJ2-2): KAGVTQTPRYLIKTRGQQVTLSCSPISGHRSVSWYQQTPGQGLQFLFEYFSETQRNKGNFPGRFSGRQFSNSRSEMNVSTLELGDSALYLCASSRRQGGSTGELFFGEGSRLTVL.

The chain links TRBV28 to TRBJ1-5; tentative D call: TRBD1 (5 bases). This CDR3 spans 13 amino acids. V shed 7 bases and J shed 7 bases, with 14 bases lying between them. Germline V gives CDR1 MDHEN, CDR2 SYDVKM. CDR3 amino acids: CASNPAGPQPQHF. The CDR3 coding sequence is TGTGCCAGCAATCCCGCAGGGCCACAGCCCCAGCATTTT.

The gene calls are TRBV27 and TRBJ2-2, with D possibly TRBD1 on 6 matching bases. CDR3 length: 15 residues. CDR1 is MNHEY and CDR2 is SMNVEV in the germline V gene (reference sequence). Trimming took 6 bases from V and 3 from J, leaving 14 bases between them. CDR3 residues: CASSATGSDTGELFF. The CDR3 DNA sequence: TGTGCCAGCAGCGCGACAGGTTCGGACACCGGGGAGCTGTTTTTT.

The V and J genes are TRBV5-4 and TRBJ1-1; possibly TRBD1 for D (6 bases). Trimming took off 10 bases at V and 3 bases at J, with 16 bases between the two ends. CDR3 length: 13 amino acids. The germline V gene encodes CDR1 SGHNT and CDR2 YYREEE (reference sequence). CDR3: CAASAGAYTEAFF. In nucleotides, the CDR3 is TGTGCCGCCTCGGCGGGGGCGTACACTGAAGCTTTCTTT. The whole variable domain, remainder taken from reference TRBV5-4 and TRBJ1-1, is ETGVTQSPTHLIKTRGQQVTLRCSSQSGHNTVSWYQQALGQGPQFIFQYYREEENGRGNFPPRFSGLQFPNYSSELNVNALELDDSALYLCAASAGAYTEAFFGQGTRLTVV.